This T cell receptor (beta chain) was found in a study of blood T cell repertoires in COVID-19. The CDR3 is 13 residues long. From germline, CDR1 is LGHDT and CDR2 YNNKEL (reference sequence). V shed 1 base and J shed 9 bases, with 10 bases lying between them. The repertoire was sequenced with immunoSEQ multiplex PCR; TCRdb's copy has only in-frame clones and lacks some. Here the sample spans just over 250,000 clones, 86% being singletons. This TCR was sampled from a man aged 40-55 years who had recovered from COVID-19. The sequenced sample consisted of peripheral blood. The J gene is TRBJ2-1, the V gene TRBV3-1 (or the pseudogene TRBV3-2); D is unresolved. The chain's CDR3 is CASSQGAIPEQFF. CDR3 DNA: TGTGCCAGCAGCCAAGGAGCGATTCCTGAGCAGTTCTTC.